The 24 T cell receptor beta chains given below trace back to one sample, sequenced in a study of memory CD4+ T cells and cytomegalovirus serostatus (dated by TCRdb to between 2017 and 2020). The library came from the immunoSEQ multiplex PCR assay. Entries here come from immuneACCESS through TCRdb and include only in-frame sequences with V and J called. Some clones fail to appear in such tables; in the studies checked, an unresolved V gene covers under half of the shortfall, and the cause of the remainder is unknown. The sample yields roughly 50,000 clones; around 80% were counted once. Of the sample, 0.78% is held by the ten largest clones. A FACSAria II was used to sort memory CD4+ T cells, defined as single viable CD3+CD4+CD8-CD45RO+ cells. The sample was memory CD4+ T cells from blood. The receptors stem from an adult in good health and CMV-seronegative.

The chain links TRBV7-8 to TRBJ2-7, with D possibly being TRBD2 (5 bases). This CDR3 contains 14 residues. V dropped 0 bases and J dropped 6 bases, with 12 bases sitting between them. The germline V gene encodes CDR1 SGHVS and CDR2 FQNEAQ. CDR3 sequence: CASSLAEAGLEQYF. In nucleotides, the CDR3 is TGTGCCAGCAGCTTAGCGGAGGCAGGACTCGAGCAGTACTTC.

The CDR3 region is CASSLSGTAPDTQYF. CDR3 DNA: TGCGCCAGCAGCCTCAGCGGGACAGCCCCAGATACGCAGTATTTT. This rearrangement joins TRBV4-1 to TRBJ2-3, with D possibly called TRBD1 or TRBD2 (7 bases each). Germline CDR1 reads MGHRA; CDR2 reads YSYEKL. The CDR3 totals 15 residues. Trimming took 4 bases from V and 4 from J, leaving 15 bases between them.

CDR3 sequence reads: CASSLYGGNTIYF. The CDR3 nucleotides read TGCGCCAGCAGCTTATATGGCGGAAACACCATATATTTT. J is TRBJ1-3 and V is TRBV5-1; no reliable D call. Germline V lookup: CDR1 SGHRS, CDR2 YFSETQ. Between the trimmed V and J ends, which lost 2 bases and 4 bases, there was a span of 7 bases. CDR3 length equals 13 residues.

CDR3 DNA: TGCGCCAGCAGCTACAGTAACAATGAGCAGTTCTTC. Encoded protein: CASSYSNNEQFF. The chain couples TRBV5-1 to TRBJ2-1, with D unclear. V lost 3 bases and J 5 bases, leaving 6 bases between the germline ends. Germline values: CDR1 SGHRS, CDR2 YFSETQ. This CDR3 comprises 12 residues.

This clone came up once. The CDR3 loop reads CASSLVPGLSTDTQYF. DNA of the CDR3: TGCGCCAGCAGCTTGGTGCCGGGACTCAGCACAGATACGCAGTATTTT. V usage is TRBV5-1 and J usage is TRBJ2-3; D might be TRBD2 (6 bases). Trimming removed 0 bases at V and 0 bases at J, with 11 bases between. The CDR3 extends over 16 amino acids. CDR1 SGHRS and CDR2 YFSETQ come from the germline V gene. The full variable domain, in which reference TRBV5-1 and TRBJ2-3 provide the parts outside the CDR3, is KAGVTQTPRYLIKTRGQQVTLSCSPISGHRSVSWYQQTPGQGLQFLFEYFSETQRNKGNFPGRFSGRQFSNSRSEMNVSTLELGDSALYLCASSLVPGLSTDTQYFGPGTRLTVL.

V and J are TRBV5-4 and TRBJ1-5; the D gene is possibly TRBD1 (5 bases). Germline V gives CDR1 SGHNT, CDR2 YYREEE (reference sequence). The CDR3 is made up of 12 amino acids. V was cut by 4 bases and J by 6 bases, with 8 bases left in between. The CDR3: CASSIDSQPQHF. CDR3 nucleotide sequence: TGTGCCAGCAGCATCGACAGTCAGCCCCAGCATTTT.

V usage is TRBV25-1 and J usage is TRBJ2-1; TRBD2 agrees at 11 bases. Germline CDR1 and CDR2: MGHDK and SYGVNS. After removal of 8 bases from V and 4 bases from J, the junction contained 4 bases not matched to a gene. The CDR3 runs to 14 residues. This chain's CDR3 is CASGTSGQYNEQFF. The CDR3 nucleotides are TGTGCCAGCGGGACTAGCGGACAATACAATGAGCAGTTCTTC. The complete variable domain, with remaining parts taken from reference TRBV25-1 and TRBJ2-1, reads EADIYQTPRYLVIGTGKKITLECSQTMGHDKMYWYQQDPGMELHLIHYSYGVNSTEKGDLSSESTVSRIRTEHFPLTLESARPSHTSQYLCASGTSGQYNEQFFGPGTRLTVL.

The genes are TRBV18 and TRBJ1-2; tentatively, D is TRBD1 (6 bases). Germline-derived CDR1 and CDR2 are KGHSH and LQKENI. The ends were cut back, 3 bases at V and 7 bases at J, with 21 bases in the middle. The CDR3 loop spans 16 amino acids. CDR3 protein: CASSPVGTGLLVGYTF. The CDR3 region has the DNA TGTGCCAGCTCACCGGTCGGAACAGGGTTATTAGTTGGCTACACCTTC.

The V gene is TRBV19, the J gene TRBJ2-7; D possibly corresponds to TRBD1 (6 bases). Germline loops: CDR1 LNHDA, CDR2 SQIVND (reference sequence). The CDR3 has 15 residues. Trimming removed 6 bases at V and 3 bases at J, with 18 bases between. CDR3 bases: TGTGCCAGTAGCATCCAAACGGGACAACTCTACGAGCAGTACTTC. Translating gives CASSIQTGQLYEQYF.

The chain has TRBV6-1 and TRBJ1-1; possibly TRBD1 for D (5 bases). Germline CDR1 MNHNS, CDR2 SASEGT. The CDR3 extends over 14 amino acids. Trimming removed 7 bases at V and 3 bases at J, with 15 bases between. The CDR3 here is CASTVGQGYTEAFF. CDR3 coding DNA: TGTGCCAGCACGGTAGGGCAGGGATACACTGAAGCTTTCTTT.

The V call is TRBV6-5, the J call TRBJ2-1; D uncertain. The CDR3 contains 14 residues. The germline gives CDR1 MNHEY, CDR2 SVGAGI. Between the trimmed V and J ends, which lost 11 bases and 8 bases, there was a span of 22 bases. The CDR3 DNA reads TGTGCCGGCACTTGGAGTGGCCACACGGATGAGCAGTTCTTC. Its protein product is CAGTWSGHTDEQFF.

The rearrangement uses TRBV29-1 and TRBJ1-1; D perhaps matches TRBD1 (6 bases). This CDR3 has 14 amino acids. V lost 6 bases and J lost 0, with 14 bases in between. Germline V lookup: CDR1 SQVTM, CDR2 ANQGSEA. CDR3 DNA: TGCAGCGTCACCTGGGGGGCAGTGAACACTGAAGCTTTCTTT. Translation gives CSVTWGAVNTEAFF.

This chain links TRBV2 with TRBJ1-3; TRBD1 matches 7 bases. Trimming at V came to 6 bases and at J to 5 bases, leaving 4 bases not matched to a gene. Germline lookup yields CDR1 SNHLY and CDR2 FYNNEI. The CDR3 has 13 residues. The CDR3 is CASRSTGRNTIYF. The CDR3 DNA reads as TGTGCCAGCAGATCGACAGGGAGAAACACCATATATTTT.

The chain carries TRBV10-3 and TRBJ2-7, with 11 bases fitting TRBD1. With V trimmed by 4 bases and J by 7 bases, 9 bases remained unmatched. This CDR3 is 15 amino acids long. Germline V gene data show CDR1 as ENHRY and CDR2 as SYGVKD. CDR3 loop: CAISVVGQGGREQYF. In DNA, the CDR3 is TGTGCCATCAGTGTCGTGGGACAGGGGGGACGGGAGCAGTACTTC.

This rearrangement joins TRBV25-1 to TRBJ1-5; tentative D call: TRBD1 (5 bases). V lost 3 bases to trimming and J lost 4 bases, with 16 bases between them. Germline CDR1 is MGHDK and CDR2 is SYGVNS. There are 16 residues in the CDR3. In DNA, the CDR3 is TGTGCCAGCAGTGACGGATCGGGGGGTAGGAATCAGCCCCAGCATTTT. This gives the protein CASSDGSGGRNQPQHF.

The chain is built from TRBV19 and TRBJ1-2; D might be TRBD1 (6 bases). CDR3 length: 15 residues. The germline CDR1 and CDR2 sequences are LNHDA and SQIVND (reference sequence). V lost 2 bases, J lost 8 bases, and 18 bases lay in between. CDR3 loop: CASSISLQGTGGYTF. CDR3 in DNA: TGTGCCAGTAGTATAAGTCTACAGGGAACGGGAGGCTACACCTTC.

The chain carries TRBV2 and TRBJ2-7; TRBD1 agrees at 7 bases. V was clipped by 4 bases and J by 3 bases; unmatched bases: 6. The germline V gene has CDR1 SNHLY and CDR2 FYNNEI. The CDR3 is 14 residues long. CDR3 region: CASSGQGLGYEQYF. The DNA of the CDR3 is TGTGCCAGCAGTGGACAGGGCCTTGGCTACGAGCAGTACTTC.

This clone has a handful of counts. This rearrangement joins TRBV4-2 to TRBJ1-1; a weak D match, TRBD1 (6 bases). This CDR3 is 18 amino acids long. Per the germline V gene, CDR1 is LGHNA and CDR2 is YNFKEQ. V lost 0 bases and J 7 bases, leaving 24 bases between the germline ends. The CDR3 nucleotides are TGTGCCAGCAGCCAAGACGAGTTTCGGGGGGCGATCTCTAGTGAAGCTTTCTTT. Translated, it gives CASSQDEFRGAISSEAFF.

This sequence joins TRBV7-9 and TRBJ1-5, with TRBD1 matching over 10 bases. V was pared by 5 bases and J by 0 bases, with 10 bases of the junction left unmatched. Germline V gene sequence: CDR1 SEHNR, CDR2 FQNEAQ (reference sequence). CDR3 size: 18 residues. CDR3 DNA: TGTGCCAGCAGCGGCGACAGGGGGCTTTGGAATAGCAATCAGCCCCAGCATTTT. Protein: CASSGDRGLWNSNQPQHF. Full variable domain (missing parts from reference TRBV7-9 and TRBJ1-5): DTGVSQNPRHKITKRGQNVTFRCDPISEHNRLYWYRQTLGQGPEFLTYFQNEAQLEKSRLLSDRFSAERPKGSFSTLEIQRTEQGDSAMYLCASSGDRGLWNSNQPQHFGDGTRLSIL.

The V call is TRBV7-9, the J call TRBJ1-1, with unresolved D. Germline lookup yields CDR1 SEHNR and CDR2 FQNEAQ (reference sequence). Trimming took off 3 bases at V and 1 base at J, with 6 bases between the two ends. The length of the CDR3 is 13 residues. CDR3 sequence: CASSFQKNTEAFF. The DNA of the CDR3 is TGTGCCAGCAGCTTTCAAAAGAACACTGAAGCTTTCTTT.

CDR3 nucleotide sequence: TGTGCCTGGACATCTTCGGGAGGTAACACTGAAGCTTTCTTT. Translated: CAWTSSGGNTEAFF. The chain carries TRBV30 and TRBJ1-1; D call uncertain. In germline, CDR1 is GTSNPN, CDR2 SVGIG (reference sequence). V was shortened by 4 bases and J by 2 bases, with 14 bases between the two germline ends. The CDR3 length is 14 residues.

This sequence joins TRBV10-3 and TRBJ2-3; tentative D call: TRBD1 (6 bases). V was pared by 4 bases and J by 3 bases, with 8 bases between. Germline values: CDR1 ENHRY, CDR2 SYGVKD. This CDR3 is 13 amino acids long. The CDR3 DNA sequence: TGTGCCATCAGTGGTCAGGGGACAGATACGCAGTATTTT. Protein sequence: CAISGQGTDTQYF.

J is TRBJ1-4 and V is TRBV21-1; the D segment call TRBD1 is taken from the table without a DNA check. TRBV21-1 is classified as a pseudogene. The CDR3 loop spans 14 amino acids. The CDR3 sequence is CASSIQGMDEKLFF. For the CDR3, the DNA is TGTGCCAGCAGCATCCAGGGAATGGATGAAAAACTGTTTTTT.

The gene calls are TRBV2 and TRBJ1-2, with D perhaps matching TRBD1 (5 bases). Germline V gene lookup returns CDR1 SNHLY and CDR2 FYNNEI. V lost 6 bases and J lost 8, with 16 bases in between. CDR3 length: 13 residues. The CDR3 loop is CASRGTLLGGYTF. CDR3 nucleotide sequence: TGTGCCAGCAGAGGGACCCTCCTCGGAGGCTACACCTTC.